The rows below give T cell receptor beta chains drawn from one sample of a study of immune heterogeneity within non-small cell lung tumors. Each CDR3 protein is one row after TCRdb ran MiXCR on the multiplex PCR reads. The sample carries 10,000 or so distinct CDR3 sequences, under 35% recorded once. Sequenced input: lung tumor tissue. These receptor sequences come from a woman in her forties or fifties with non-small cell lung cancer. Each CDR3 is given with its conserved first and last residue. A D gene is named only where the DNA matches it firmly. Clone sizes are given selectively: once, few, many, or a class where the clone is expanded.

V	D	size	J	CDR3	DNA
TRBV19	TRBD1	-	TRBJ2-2	CASSISGTGATGELFF	TGTGCCAGTAGTATATCCGGGACAGGGGCCACCGGGGAGCTGTTTTTT
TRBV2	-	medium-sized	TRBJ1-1	CASSNDEDTEAFF	TGTGCCAGCAGTAACGACGAGGACACTGAAGCTTTCTTT
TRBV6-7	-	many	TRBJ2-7	CASSPTRAYEQYF	TGTGCCAGCAGCCCGACACGAGCCTACGAGCAGTACTTC
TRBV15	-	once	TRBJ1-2	CATSSYGGSYGYTF	TGTGCCACCAGCAGCTACGGAGGGAGCTATGGCTACACCTTC
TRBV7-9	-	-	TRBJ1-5	CASNPPSRGVSQPQHF	TGTGCCAGCAACCCACCGAGTCGAGGGGTCTCCCAGCCCCAGCATTTT
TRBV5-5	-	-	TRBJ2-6	CASSFFGTGSSGANVLTF	TGTGCCAGCAGCTTCTTCGGGACGGGGAGCTCTGGGGCCAACGTCCTGACTTTC
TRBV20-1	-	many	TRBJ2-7	CSARSYEQYF	TGCAGTGCCCGTTCTTACGAGCAGTACTTC
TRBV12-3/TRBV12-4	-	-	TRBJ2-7	CASSLGLYEQYF	TGTGCCAGCAGTTTGGGCCTCTACGAGCAGTACTTC
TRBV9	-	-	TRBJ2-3	CASSPAGDTDTQYF	TGTGCCAGCAGCCCCGCCGGGGACACAGATACGCAGTATTTT
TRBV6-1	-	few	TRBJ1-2	CASSPLSSRAYGYTF	TGTGCCAGCAGTCCCCTTTCTTCCCGGGCCTACGGCTACACCTTC
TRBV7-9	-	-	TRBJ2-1	CASSSRRLVYRDSYNEQFF	TGTGCCAGCAGCTCCCGAAGGTTGGTGTATCGGGATTCCTACAATGAGCAGTTCTTC
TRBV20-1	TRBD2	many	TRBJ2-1	CSAGGLAGDPYNEQFF	TGCAGTGCGGGGGGACTAGCGGGAGACCCTTACAATGAGCAGTTCTTC
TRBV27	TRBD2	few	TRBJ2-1	CASSFSGGNEQFF	TGTGCCAGCAGTTTTTCGGGGGGTAATGAGCAGTTCTTC
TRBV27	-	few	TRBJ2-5	CASRNHETQYF	TGTGCCAGCAGAAATCACGAGACCCAGTACTTC
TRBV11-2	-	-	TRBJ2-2	CASSLRRPANTWELFF	TGTGCCAGCAGCTTAAGGAGACCCGCGAACACCTGGGAGCTGTTTTTT
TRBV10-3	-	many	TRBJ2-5	CAIRHREGETQYF	TGTGCCATCAGGCACAGGGAAGGAGAGACCCAGTACTTC
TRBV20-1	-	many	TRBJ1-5	CSARRGSQQNQPQHF	TGCAGTGCTAGACGTGGTAGTCAGCAGAATCAGCCCCAGCATTTT
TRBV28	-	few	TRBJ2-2	CASSFSSRHGELFF	TGTGCCAGCAGTTTCTCTTCGCGGCATGGGGAGCTGTTTTTT
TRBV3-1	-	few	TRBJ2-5	CASSPTGDQETQYF	TGTGCCAGCAGCCCGACAGGCGACCAAGAGACCCAGTACTTC
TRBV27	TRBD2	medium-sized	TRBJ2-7	CASSLRGGYEQYF	TGTGCCAGCAGTTTACGCGGGGGTTACGAGCAGTACTTC
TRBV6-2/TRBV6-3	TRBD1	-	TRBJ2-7	CASSMGQGDSYEQCF	TGTGCCAGCAGTATGGGACAGGGAGATTCCTACGAGCAGTGCTTC
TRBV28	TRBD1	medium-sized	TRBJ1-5	CASSWRQGVNQPQHF	TGTGCCAGCAGTTGGAGACAGGGAGTCAATCAGCCCCAGCATTTT
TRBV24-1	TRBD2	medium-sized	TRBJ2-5	CATSDSWTSVETQYF	TGTGCCACCAGTGATTCCTGGACTAGCGTTGAGACCCAGTACTTC
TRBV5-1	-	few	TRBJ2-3	CASSSMGPSEDTQYF	TGCGCCAGCAGCTCGATGGGCCCCTCGGAGGATACGCAGTATTTT
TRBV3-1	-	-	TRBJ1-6	CASSQGRGPLHF	TGTGCCAGCAGCCAAGGACGAGGACCCCTCCACTTT
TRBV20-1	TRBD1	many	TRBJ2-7	CSAKPGQGRHEQYF	TGCAGTGCAAAACCGGGACAGGGTAGGCACGAGCAGTACTTC
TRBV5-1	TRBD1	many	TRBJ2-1	CASSGQPGQGAREQFF	TGCGCCAGCAGCGGCCAACCGGGACAGGGGGCGCGTGAGCAGTTCTTC
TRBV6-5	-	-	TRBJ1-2	CASSSRPMVDDYTF	TGTGCCAGCAGTTCTAGGCCGATGGTGGATGACTACACCTTC
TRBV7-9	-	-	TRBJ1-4	CASSPAGGGIGEKLFF	TGTGCCAGCAGCCCCGCTGGGGGGGGGATTGGTGAAAAACTGTTTTTT
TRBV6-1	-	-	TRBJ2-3	CACSLGASTDTQYF	TGTGCCTGCTCGCTTGGGGCGAGCACAGATACGCAGTATTTT
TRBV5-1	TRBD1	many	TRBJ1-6	CASSFTTGSISSPLHF	TGCGCCAGCAGCTTTACGACAGGGTCTATATCTTCACCCCTCCACTTT
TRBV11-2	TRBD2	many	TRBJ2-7	CASSLVGSGSLSYEQYF	TGTGCCAGCAGCCTAGTGGGGAGCGGGAGCCTCTCCTACGAGCAGTACTTC
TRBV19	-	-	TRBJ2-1	CASSIQWGYNEQFF	TGTGCCAGTAGTATTCAATGGGGGTACAATGAGCAGTTCTTC
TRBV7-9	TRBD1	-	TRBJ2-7	CASSLRDSTYEQYF	TGTGCCAGCAGCTTAAGGGACAGTACCTACGAGCAGTACTTC
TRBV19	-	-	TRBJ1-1	CASSVEAGPTEAFF	TGTGCCAGTAGCGTAGAGGCGGGGCCCACTGAAGCTTTCTTT
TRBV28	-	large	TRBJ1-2	CASSLPRQANYGYTF	TGTGCCAGCAGTTTGCCTCGACAAGCTAACTATGGCTACACCTTC
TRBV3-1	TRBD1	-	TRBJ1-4	CASSRQGGNEKLFF	TGTGCCAGCAGCCGACAGGGAGGTAATGAAAAACTGTTTTTT
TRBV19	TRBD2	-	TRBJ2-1	CASLPSSGSVNEQFF	TGTGCCAGTCTCCCTTCGAGCGGGAGTGTCAATGAGCAGTTCTTC
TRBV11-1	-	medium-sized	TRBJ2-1	CASSLEVVADNEQFF	TGTGCCAGCAGCTTAGAGGTAGTCGCCGACAATGAGCAGTTCTTC
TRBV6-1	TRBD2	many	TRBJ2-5	CASSSRLAGSQETQYF	TGTGCCAGCAGTTCGCGACTAGCGGGGAGTCAAGAGACCCAGTACTTC
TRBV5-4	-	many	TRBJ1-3	CASSAHGGSGNTIYF	TGTGCCAGCAGCGCCCATGGGGGGTCTGGAAACACCATATATTTT
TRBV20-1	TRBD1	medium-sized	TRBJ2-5	CSGSPGQYQETQYF	TGCAGTGGTTCGCCGGGACAGTACCAAGAGACCCAGTACTTC
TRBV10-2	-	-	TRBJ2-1	CASSYRVHEQFF	TGCGCCAGCAGTTACAGGGTCCATGAGCAGTTCTTC
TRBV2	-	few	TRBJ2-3	CASSVVRGISDTQYF	TGTGCCAGCAGTGTCGTCAGGGGTATAAGTGATACGCAGTATTTT
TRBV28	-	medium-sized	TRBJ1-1	CASSLELGTGVKEAFF	TGTGCCAGCAGTTTAGAATTGGGCACAGGCGTTAAGGAAGCTTTCTTT
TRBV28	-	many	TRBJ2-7	CASSLVSPSSYEQYF	TGTGCCAGCAGTTTGGTCTCACCTAGCTCCTACGAGCAGTACTTC
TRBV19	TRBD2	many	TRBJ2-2	CASSVMGGRGTGELFF	TGTGCCAGTAGTGTTATGGGCGGGAGAGGCACCGGGGAGCTGTTTTTT
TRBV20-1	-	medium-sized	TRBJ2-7	CSAATDRFVEQYF	TGCAGTGCTGCGACGGATCGGTTTGTAGAGCAGTACTTC
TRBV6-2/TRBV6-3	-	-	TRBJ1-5	CASRGSQGINQPQHF	TGTGCCAGCAGAGGAAGTCAGGGGATCAATCAGCCCCAGCATTTT
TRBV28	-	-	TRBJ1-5	CASSSPEGLHQPQHF	TGTGCCAGCAGTTCCCCCGAGGGACTGCATCAGCCCCAGCATTTT
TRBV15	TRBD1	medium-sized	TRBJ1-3	CATSTPTGRGNTIYF	TGTGCCACCAGCACCCCGACAGGGAGAGGAAACACCATATATTTT
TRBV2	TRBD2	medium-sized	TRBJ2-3	CASVRLAGGTDTQYF	TGTGCCAGCGTTAGACTAGCGGGGGGCACAGATACGCAGTATTTT
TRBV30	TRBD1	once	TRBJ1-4	CAWGQGLATNEKLFF	TGTGCCTGGGGACAGGGGCTTGCAACTAATGAAAAACTGTTTTTT
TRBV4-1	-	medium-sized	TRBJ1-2	CASSQGSYSEPLEGYTF	TGCGCCAGCAGCCAAGGGAGTTATTCCGAGCCCTTGGAGGGCTACACCTTC
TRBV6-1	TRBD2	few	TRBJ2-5	CASSLSGGKETQYF	TGTGCCAGCAGCCTTAGCGGGGGGAAAGAGACCCAGTACTTC
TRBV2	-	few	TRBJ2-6	CAREGPTGNSGANVLTF	TGTGCCAGGGAGGGCCCCACAGGGAACTCTGGGGCCAACGTCCTGACTTTC
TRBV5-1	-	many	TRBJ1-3	CASSLSGNTIYF	TGCGCCAGCAGCCTATCTGGAAACACCATATATTTT
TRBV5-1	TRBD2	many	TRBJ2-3	CASSPGTSGGMYTQYF	TGCGCCAGCAGCCCTGGGACTAGCGGGGGCATGTATACGCAGTATTTT